The next 26 T cell receptor beta chains were all read from a single sample in a study of T cell repertoires in cytomegalovirus infection. TCRdb redid the calling of the reads with MiXCR, one entry per CDR3 protein. This table holds around 280,000 distinct CDR3 sequences, about a tenth found once. The sample comprised PBMCs. These receptors were taken from a human donor in good health (CMV status not recorded). Some clones in this sample may be carry-over from other donors' samples.

The rearrangement joins TRBV29-1 to TRBJ2-2; a possible D gene is TRBD1 (5 bases). V lost 8 bases and J 6 bases, leaving 16 bases between the germline ends. The germline V gene encodes CDR1 SQVTM and CDR2 ANQGSEA. This CDR3 region has 13 residues. This CDR3 reads CSIKELGPGELFF. The DNA of the CDR3 is TGCAGCATTAAGGAGCTGGGGCCCGGGGAGCTGTTTTTT.

J is TRBJ2-7 and V is TRBV14; no reliable D call. V was shortened by 3 bases and J by 3 bases, with 12 bases between the two germline ends. The CDR3 runs 14 residues. Germline assignment: CDR1 SGHDN and CDR2 FVKESK. The CDR3 DNA sequence: TGTGCCAGCAGCCAGGGATGGCCGATCTACGAGCAGTACTTC. Its protein product is CASSQGWPIYEQYF.

The chain couples TRBV20-1 to TRBJ2-7; D may be TRBD1 (6 bases). V lost 5 bases and J lost 2, with 19 bases in between. The length of the CDR3 is 15 residues. Germline values: CDR1 DFQATT, CDR2 SNEGSKA (reference sequence). The CDR3 protein is CSASLTGSRTYEQYF. Here the CDR3 DNA reads TGCAGTGCTTCACTTACAGGGTCCCGTACCTACGAGCAGTACTTC.

This clonotype was seen many times. V is TRBV27 and J is TRBJ2-1; D is undetermined. V lost 0 bases, J lost 6 bases, and 6 bases lay in between. Germline assignment: CDR1 MNHEY and CDR2 SMNVEV (reference sequence). The CDR3 has 13 residues. The CDR3 coding sequence is TGTGCCAGCAGTTTATCCCCCTCCAATGAGCAGTTCTTC. Encoded protein: CASSLSPSNEQFF.

The rearrangement links TRBV6-6 to TRBJ1-2; D remains ambiguous. Looked up from germline, CDR1 is MNHNY and CDR2 is SVGAGI (reference sequence). With 10 bases removed from V and 7 bases from J, the gap between germline ends came to 13 bases. The CDR3 has 11 residues. The CDR3 region has the DNA TGTGCCAACAGCCCGGATATTGGCTACACCTTC. Encoded protein: CANSPDIGYTF.

This clonotype was detected ten times or more. This rearrangement joins TRBV10-2 to TRBJ1-1; D is uncertain. Germline CDR1 reads WSHSY; CDR2 reads SAAADI. CDR3 length: 13 amino acids. V was clipped by 1 base and J by 6 bases, with 9 bases between them. The DNA of the CDR3 is TGCGCCAGCAGTGAGTTACATGAAGCTGAAGCTTTCTTT. It yields the protein CASSELHEAEAFF.

This clonotype showed up many times. This chain joins TRBV7-2 and TRBJ1-6; D is ambiguous. Trimming shortened V by 4 bases and J by 6 bases, and 13 bases separated the two germline ends. Germline assignment: CDR1 SGHTA and CDR2 FQGNSA. CDR3 length equals 15 residues. This CDR3 reads CASSSVWRANSPLHF. The CDR3 region has the DNA TGTGCCAGCAGCTCCGTTTGGAGGGCTAATTCACCCCTCCACTTT.

This clonotype was counted many times. The chain links TRBV6-2 or TRBV6-3 to TRBJ2-1; 7 bases fit TRBD2. The CDR3 has 14 residues. J gave up 5 bases and V 4 bases, and 5 bases lay outside the gene matches. The germline gives CDR1 MNHEY, CDR2 SVGEGT. CDR3 sequence: CASSSGGRHNEQFF. The CDR3 nucleotides are TGTGCCAGCAGTTCGGGGGGACGACACAATGAGCAGTTCTTC.

This clonotype was picked up many times. The genes are TRBV7-2 and TRBJ2-5; D is undetermined. CDR3 size: 12 residues. Per germline, CDR1 SGHTA and CDR2 FQGNSA. Trimming pared 3 bases from V and 4 bases from J, leaving 6 bases between. In nucleotides, the CDR3 is TGTGCCAGCAGCTTTGGACCAGAGACCCAGTACTTC. It encodes CASSFGPETQYF. Based on the CDR3 plus reference TRBV7-2 and TRBJ2-5, the full variable domain is GAGVSQSPSNKVTEKGKDVELRCDPISGHTALYWYRQSLGQGLEFLIYFQGNSAPDKSGLPSDRFSAERTGGSVSTLTIQRTQQEDSAVYLCASSFGPETQYFGPGTRLLVL.

The sample holds a few counts of this clonotype. The chain couples TRBV6-2 or TRBV6-3 to TRBJ2-7; the D is unclear. Germline V gives CDR1 MNHEY, CDR2 SVGEGT. The CDR3 length is 13 residues. V shed 2 bases and J shed 2 bases, with 7 bases lying between them. This CDR3 reads CASSYGSTYEQYV. The CDR3, as DNA: TGTGCCAGCAGTTACGGATCGACCTACGAGCAGTACGTC.

The chain has TRBV4-1 and TRBJ2-3; D gene uncertain. Trimming removed 0 bases at V and 0 bases at J, with 22 bases between. Per germline, CDR1 MGHRA and CDR2 YSYEKL. CDR3 length: 20 amino acids. CDR3 sequence: CASSQEVRWMDGSSTDTQYF. The CDR3 region has the DNA TGCGCCAGCAGCCAAGAGGTGCGGTGGATGGACGGATCTAGCACAGATACGCAGTATTTT.

The V gene is TRBV13, the J gene TRBJ1-2; 8 bases are shared with TRBD1. Per germline, CDR1 PRHDT and CDR2 FYEKMQ (reference sequence). The CDR3 consists of 15 residues. Unmatched junction bases numbered 11, after V lost 5 bases and J lost 6 bases. The CDR3 is CASSPGTGVVDGYTF. The CDR3 DNA reads as TGTGCCAGCAGCCCCGGGACAGGCGTTGTAGATGGCTACACCTTC.

This clonotype was seen repeatedly, ten times or more. V and J are TRBV7-9 and TRBJ2-7; 7 nucleotides align to TRBD2. This CDR3 contains 13 residues. Germline-derived CDR1 and CDR2 are SEHNR and FQNEAQ (reference sequence). J lost 2 bases, V lost 8 bases, and 6 bases had no gene match. CDR3 sequence (DNA): TGTGCCAGCTCCGGGGGGACCACCTACGAGCAGTACTTC. Its protein is CASSGGTTYEQYF.

This clonotype appeared many times. The rearrangement uses TRBV12-3 or TRBV12-4 and TRBJ1-2; no definite D call. The ends were cut back, 5 bases at V and 8 bases at J, with 15 bases in the middle. This CDR3 contains 13 residues. For the CDR3, the DNA is TGTGCCAGCAGTCATCGACGGCTTGGCGGCTACACCTTC. This translates into CASSHRRLGGYTF.

This clonotype was seen ten or more times. This rearrangement joins TRBV29-1 to TRBJ2-1; no clear D. The CDR3 has 14 amino acids. The germline V and J ends were trimmed by 4 bases and 2 bases, with 12 bases remaining between them. CDR1 and CDR2 from the germline V gene are SQVTM and ANQGSEA. In DNA, the CDR3 is TGCAGCGTTGGAGAGCTCTATACCTACAATGAGCAGTTCTTC. Protein sequence: CSVGELYTYNEQFF.

This clonotype was recorded many times. This sequence joins TRBV20-1 and TRBJ1-1; 7 positions agree with TRBD1. The CDR3 extends over 14 amino acids. Germline-derived CDR1 and CDR2 are DFQATT and SNEGSKA (reference sequence). V gave up 0 bases and J gave up 5 bases; unmatched junction bases: 6. CDR3 DNA: TGCAGTGCTAGAGATAAGGGGGCTTGGACTGAAGCTTTCTTT. The encoded protein is CSARDKGAWTEAFF.

This clonotype has ten or more counts. The V call is TRBV18, the J call TRBJ1-2, with D unresolved. The CDR3 consists of 15 residues. Trimming stripped 3 bases from V and 4 bases from J, with 15 bases between. Germline CDR1 and CDR2: KGHSH and LQKENI. The CDR3 nucleotides are TGTGCCAGCTCACCGAATAGGGAATTTACCTATGGCTACACCTTC. This sequence encodes CASSPNREFTYGYTF.

This clonotype has ten or more counts. V is TRBV14 and J is TRBJ1-1, with a weak D call TRBD1 (5 bases). Germline loops: CDR1 SGHDN, CDR2 FVKESK. The V and J ends lost 3 bases and 2 bases respectively, with 7 bases between them. The CDR3 is 13 residues long. The CDR3 bases are TGTGCCAGCAGCCAGCAGGGAAACACTGAAGCTTTCTTT. This gives the protein CASSQQGNTEAFF.

This clonotype appeared many times. The chain is built from TRBV28 and TRBJ2-6; unclear D gene. Looked up from germline, CDR1 is MDHEN and CDR2 is SYDVKM. The CDR3 spans 15 residues. The V end lost 3 bases, the J end lost 1 base, and 7 bases lay between the germline ends. The CDR3 protein is CASSFLSSGANVLTF. CDR3 DNA sequence: TGTGCCAGCAGTTTTTTAAGTTCTGGGGCCAACGTCCTGACTTTC.

This clonotype occurred many times. One junction end does not reproduce the germline sequence, and a read error may be involved. This chain uses TRBV6-5 with TRBJ2-7; either TRBD1 or TRBD2 may supply D (6 bases each). Germline assignment: CDR1 MNHEY and CDR2 SVGAGI. The CDR3 is made up of 16 amino acids. CDR3 region: CASSYSKRGLSNEQYF. In DNA, the CDR3 is TGTGCCAGCAGTTACTCGAAACGGGGGCTCTCCAACGAGCAGTACTTC.

In its sample, this clonotype was seen a few times. The chain joins TRBV11-2 to TRBJ1-4; 8 bases align to TRBD1. This CDR3 has 14 amino acids. V dropped 5 bases and J dropped 7; count of bases not matched to a gene: 6. Germline V gene data show CDR1 as SGHAT and CDR2 as FQNNGV. The CDR3 spells CASSPTGVTEKLFF. The CDR3 DNA reads as TGTGCCAGCAGCCCGACAGGGGTTACTGAAAAACTGTTTTTT.

This clonotype appeared many times. V gene TRBV7-2 combines with J gene TRBJ2-1; D ambiguous. V lost 5 bases, J lost 3 bases, and 11 bases lay in between. Germline V gives CDR1 SGHTA, CDR2 FQGNSA. The CDR3 is 14 amino acids. As DNA, the CDR3 is TGTGCCAGCAGCCCTAGGCCCGACTACAATGAGCAGTTCTTC. Translation: CASSPRPDYNEQFF.

This clonotype was counted many times. V is TRBV20-1 and J is TRBJ1-1, with D possibly being TRBD1 (5 bases). The CDR3 has 16 amino acids. V lost 6 bases, J lost 1 base, and 21 bases lay in between. CDR1 and CDR2 (germline): DFQATT, SNEGSKA (reference sequence). CDR3 loop: CSATLNTGRPNTEAFF. CDR3 nucleotides: TGCAGTGCCACCCTGAACACGGGACGGCCGAACACTGAAGCTTTCTTT.

This clonotype was found many times. V gene TRBV19 combines with J gene TRBJ2-3; D ambiguous. Germline V gene data show CDR1 as LNHDA and CDR2 as SQIVND (reference sequence). The CDR3 extends over 13 amino acids. V was cut by 4 bases and J by 1 base, with 6 bases left in between. CDR3 sequence: CASSRSRTDTQYF. CDR3 nucleotide sequence: TGTGCCAGTAGTAGGAGCCGCACAGATACGCAGTATTTT.

This clonotype was seen more than once but under ten times. The chain has TRBV2 and TRBJ2-7; no clear D. V was shortened by 8 bases and J by 5 bases, with 10 bases between the two germline ends. Germline CDR1 SNHLY, CDR2 FYNNEI. This CDR3 region has 11 residues. The CDR3 coding sequence is TGTGCCAGCGCCCCTTGGGACGAGCAGTACTTC. Translating gives CASAPWDEQYF. The complete variable domain, with remaining parts taken from reference TRBV2 and TRBJ2-7, reads EPEVTQTPSHQVTQMGQEVILRCVPISNHLYFYWYRQILGQKVEFLVSFYNNEISEKSEIFDDQFSVERPDGSNFTLKIRSTKLEDSAMYFCASAPWDEQYFGPGTRLTVT.

The chain recombines TRBV3-1 with TRBJ2-5; D uncertain. Trimming removed 7 bases at V and 5 bases at J, with 17 bases between. The CDR3 sequence is 14 residues long. CDR1 LGHDT and CDR2 YNNKEL come from the germline V gene (reference sequence). The DNA for the CDR3 is TGTGCCAGCAACGGCGTCCAGACGACGGAGACCCAGTACTTC. This translates into CASNGVQTTETQYF.